The entry below describes one T cell receptor beta chain. The sample originates from a study of cytomegalovirus exposure and HLA in healthy donors. CDR3 length: 14 amino acids. V lost 3 bases and J lost 4; bases outside the gene matches: 3. CDR1 is SGHTA and CDR2 is FQGTGA in the germline V gene. The PCR was carried out with 60 Vbeta primers and 13 Jbeta primers. Using immunoSEQ multiplex PCR, the repertoire was profiled, and TCRdb retains in-frame clones only, with some absent. The data show more than 120,000 clones, with 82% seen just once and approximately 2.4% held by the top ten. The chain joins TRBV7-3 to TRBJ2-7, with 10 bases aligning to TRBD1. The source material was PBMCs. This sequence was found in a male donor in good health and CMV-seronegative. The CDR3 loop is CASSLGTGVYEQYF. CDR3 sequence (DNA): TGTGCCAGCAGCTTGGGGACAGGGGTTTACGAGCAGTACTTC.